The rows below give T cell receptor beta chains drawn from one sample of a study of OX40 agonist ivuxolimab in advanced cancers. The method was immunoSEQ multiplex PCR; TCRdb's version includes in-frame clones alone and lacks a portion of them. The table lists approximately 58,000 clones, roughly 84% of them singletons. Sequenced material: CD4+ or CD8+ T cells sorted from blood, taken in a trial of the OX40 agonist ivuxolimab. The receptors stem from an adult with an advanced solid tumor such as melanoma, head and neck, liver or kidney cancer. Both conserved end residues are part of each CDR3. The D gene is left open where the match is weak. The size entry is marked missing in some rows and otherwise reads once, few, many or a size class.

CDR3 protein: CASSDGTGANTGELFF; CDR3 DNA: TGCGCCAGCAGTGACGGTACGGGAGCGAACACCGGGGAGCTGTTTTTT; clone size: few; V gene: TRBV10-2; J gene: TRBJ2-2; D gene: NA
CDR3 protein: CASSIDHGRTYGYTF; CDR3 DNA: TGTGCCAGTAGTATAGATCACGGGCGGACCTATGGCTACACCTTC; clone size: once; V gene: TRBV19; J gene: TRBJ1-2; D gene: NA
CDR3 protein: CASSPPPQGFSYEQYF; CDR3 DNA: TGTGCCAGCAGTCCACCCCCACAGGGGTTTTCCTACGAGCAGTACTTC; clone size: NA; V gene: TRBV28; J gene: TRBJ2-7; D gene: TRBD1
CDR3 protein: CASSPPVSGEAFF; CDR3 DNA: TGTGCCAGCTCACCACCGGTATCTGGGGAAGCTTTCTTT; clone size: NA; V gene: TRBV18; J gene: TRBJ1-1; D gene: NA
CDR3 protein: CASSPRDDRVRHGYTF; CDR3 DNA: TGTGCCAGTAGTCCCAGGGACGACAGGGTGCGGCATGGCTACACCTTC; clone size: NA; V gene: TRBV19; J gene: TRBJ1-2; D gene: TRBD1
CDR3 protein: CASSLGTGDLYAQYF; CDR3 DNA: TGTGCCAGCAGCTTAGGAACAGGGGACCTCTACGCGCAGTACTTC; clone size: NA; V gene: TRBV13; J gene: TRBJ2-5; D gene: TRBD1
CDR3 protein: CASSEIRGETETQYF; CDR3 DNA: TGCGCCAGCAGTGAGATTCGGGGGGAGACGGAGACCCAGTACTTC; clone size: NA; V gene: TRBV10-1; J gene: TRBJ2-5; D gene: TRBD2
CDR3 protein: CASSRGRGWYYYGYTF; CDR3 DNA: TGTGCCAGCAGCCGAGGTCGGGGTTGGTATTACTATGGCTACACCTTC; clone size: NA; V gene: TRBV5-6; J gene: TRBJ1-2; D gene: NA
CDR3 protein: CASRRTSGRLTSTDTQYF; CDR3 DNA: TGCGCCAGCAGAAGGACTAGCGGGAGATTGACTAGCACAGATACGCAGTATTTT; clone size: NA; V gene: TRBV5-1; J gene: TRBJ2-3; D gene: TRBD2
CDR3 protein: CASSLLDTGNTIYF; CDR3 DNA: TGTGCCAGCAGCTTGTTGGACACAGGAAACACCATATATTTT; clone size: NA; V gene: TRBV5-8; J gene: TRBJ1-3; D gene: NA
CDR3 protein: CASSFGGARTEAFF; CDR3 DNA: TGTGCCAGCTCCTTTGGGGGGGCGCGGACTGAAGCTTTCTTT; clone size: NA; V gene: TRBV28; J gene: TRBJ1-1; D gene: NA
CDR3 protein: CASSKGGFTYEQYF; CDR3 DNA: TGTGCCAGTAGTAAAGGGGGTTTCACCTACGAGCAGTACTTC; clone size: NA; V gene: TRBV19; J gene: TRBJ2-7; D gene: NA
CDR3 protein: CASSLFGRGRVNEQFF; CDR3 DNA: TGTGCCAGCAGTTTATTTGGCAGGGGGCGCGTTAATGAGCAGTTCTTC; clone size: NA; V gene: TRBV28; J gene: TRBJ2-1; D gene: TRBD1
CDR3 protein: CASNPTGATTGELFF; CDR3 DNA: TGTGCCAGTAACCCGACAGGCGCCACCACCGGGGAGCTGTTTTTT; clone size: NA; V gene: TRBV19; J gene: TRBJ2-2; D gene: NA
CDR3 protein: CASSHGDRVYEQYF; CDR3 DNA: TGCGCCAGCAGCCACGGGGACAGGGTCTACGAGCAGTACTTC; clone size: NA; V gene: TRBV4-1; J gene: TRBJ2-7; D gene: TRBD1
CDR3 protein: CASSPPAGLDTDTQYF; CDR3 DNA: TGTGCCAGCAGCCCCCCGGCGGGTCTGGACACAGATACGCAGTATTTT; clone size: NA; V gene: TRBV7-9; J gene: TRBJ2-3; D gene: NA
CDR3 protein: CASSLLRDSYGYTF; CDR3 DNA: TGTGCCAGCAGTCTTCTCCGGGACAGCTATGGCTACACCTTC; clone size: NA; V gene: TRBV6-6; J gene: TRBJ1-2; D gene: TRBD1
CDR3 protein: CASSRDRGNYGYTF; CDR3 DNA: TGCGCCAGCAGTCGGGACAGGGGCAACTATGGCTACACCTTC; clone size: medium-sized; V gene: TRBV5-1; J gene: TRBJ1-2; D gene: TRBD1
CDR3 protein: CASSPPRFGGVADTQYF; CDR3 DNA: TGTGCCAGCTCCCCCCCCCGCTTCGGGGGGGTGGCAGATACGCAGTATTTT; clone size: NA; V gene: TRBV18; J gene: TRBJ2-3; D gene: TRBD2
CDR3 protein: CASSFGQGASEQFF; CDR3 DNA: TGTGCCAGCAGTTTCGGACAGGGGGCGAGTGAGCAGTTCTTC; clone size: NA; V gene: TRBV6-6; J gene: TRBJ2-1; D gene: TRBD1